The rows below give T cell receptor beta chains drawn from one sample of a study of blood T cells in healthy people across ages. TCRdb called the 5' RACE reads again in MiXCR, with one record for every CDR3 protein. Here the sample spans approximately 1,700,000 distinct CDR3 sequences, 39% being singletons. Sequenced input: blood. These TCRs come from a human donor in good health. The CDR3 runs from the conserved cysteine through the conserved F or W. A D gene is named only where the DNA matches it firmly. A clone size is listed for some rows: how often the clone was seen (once, few, many), or a class if it is expanded.

j_call	d_call	clone_size	v_call	cdr3_aa	cdr3_nt
TRBJ2-5	.	.	TRBV20-1	CSAKGLETQYF	TGCAGTGCTAAAGGTCTGGAGACCCAGTACTTC
TRBJ2-1	.	.	TRBV7-8	CASSLVLRGLYNEQFF	TGTGCCAGCAGCTTAGTTTTACGGGGGCTCTACAATGAGCAGTTCTTC
TRBJ2-3	.	.	TRBV24-1	CATRGGYTDTQYF	TGTGCCACCAGGGGTGGGTACACAGATACGCAGTATTTT
TRBJ1-1	.	.	TRBV2	CASTTGPKTRAFF	TGTGCCAGCACAACCGGGCCAAAAACCCGAGCTTTCTTT
TRBJ1-2	.	few	TRBV5-1	CASSLSTGVSYGYTF	TGCGCCAGCAGCTTGTCCACTGGGGTTAGCTATGGCTACACCTTC
TRBJ2-5	.	few	TRBV3-1	CASNFRAQETQYF	TGTGCCAGCAATTTTAGGGCTCAAGAGACCCAGTACTTC
TRBJ2-5	TRBD1	.	TRBV11-2	CASSPVRPGTGGRETQYF	TGTGCCAGCAGCCCCGTCCGACCAGGGACAGGGGGACGTGAGACCCAGTACTTC
TRBJ2-1	.	few	TRBV7-9	CASSFTEGDEQFF	TGTGCCAGCAGCTTTACAGAGGGAGATGAGCAGTTCTTC
TRBJ1-2	.	.	TRBV7-2	CASSLVMYGYTF	TGTGCCAGCAGCTTAGTAATGTATGGCTACACCTTC
TRBJ2-1	.	.	TRBV7-2	CASTFAGSSYNEQFF	TGTGCCAGCACCTTTGCGGGAAGCTCCTACAATGAGCAGTTCTTC
TRBJ1-2	.	few	TRBV20-1	CSARSYRESYGYTF	TGCAGTGCTAGAAGTTATCGGGAAAGCTATGGCTACACCTTC